The 21 T cell receptor beta chains below come from one sample, sequenced in a study of PD-1 blockade in mismatch repair-deficient tumors. Profiling relied on immunoSEQ multiplex PCR, and the TCRdb table lists in-frame clones only, not all of them. This sample yields some 85,000 clones, of which approximately 78% are seen a single time; around 5.1% belongs to the top ten. This sample comprised peripheral blood, obtained 44 weeks after starting pembrolizumab. The receptors here all came from an adult with mismatch repair-deficient cancer.

The chain recombines TRBV2 with TRBJ1-5, with unresolved D. This CDR3 spans 15 amino acids. V was pared by 4 bases and J by 2 bases, with 12 bases between. Germline V gene data show CDR1 as SNHLY and CDR2 as FYNNEI. The CDR3 sequence: CASSADGLGNQPQHF. The CDR3 nucleotides read TGTGCCAGCAGTGCAGACGGATTAGGCAATCAGCCCCAGCATTTT.

Comments on this clone: Its ends do not fully match the called genes, so a read error is possible. V and J are TRBV19 and TRBJ1-1; D gene unclear. The CDR3 runs to 11 residues. The germline V gene has CDR1 LNHDA and CDR2 SQIVND (reference sequence). The CDR3 DNA is TGTGCAAGTAAAGGCATCACTGAAGCTTTCTTT. It specifies CASKGITEAFF. Full variable domain (outside the CDR3, taken from reference TRBV19 and TRBJ1-1): DGGITQSPKYLFRKEGQNVTLSCEQNLNHDAMYWYRQDPGQGLRLIYYSQIVNDFQKGDIAEGYSVSREKKESFPLTVTSAQKNPTAFYLCASKGITEAFFGQGTRLTVV.

This chain connects TRBV7-9 to TRBJ2-7; 7 bases match TRBD1. CDR3 length: 12 amino acids. Germline assignment: CDR1 SEHNR and CDR2 FQNEAQ (reference sequence). V was clipped by 6 bases and J by 6 bases; unmatched bases: 5. CDR3: CASSSDRREQYF. CDR3 bases: TGTGCCAGCAGTTCGGACAGGCGCGAGCAGTACTTC.

The chain links TRBV5-6 to TRBJ1-3; TRBD1 is a possible D gene (6 bases). The CDR3 spans 16 residues. V lost 5 bases to trimming and J lost 0 bases, with 15 bases between them. Germline CDR1 is SGHDT and CDR2 is YYEEEE. The CDR3 loop reads CASSQGTSDSGNTIYF. In nucleotides, the CDR3 is TGTGCCAGCAGTCAAGGGACATCCGACTCTGGAAACACCATATATTTT.

The V gene is TRBV11-3, the J gene TRBJ2-7; 8 bases line up with TRBD2. CDR3 length: 14 amino acids. Unmatched junction bases numbered 2, after V lost 1 base and J lost 3 bases. The germline V gene has CDR1 SGHNT and CDR2 YENEEA. Here the CDR3 DNA reads TGTGCCAGCAGCTTAGTAGCGGGAATCTACGAGCAGTACTTC. Translating gives CASSLVAGIYEQYF.

The chain couples TRBV11-2 to TRBJ2-7, with 10 nucleotides matching TRBD1. J lost 4 bases, V lost 4 bases, and 7 bases had no gene match. CDR1 and CDR2 (germline): SGHAT, FQNNGV. The CDR3 contains 15 residues. CDR3 protein: CASSSIRDRGYEQYF. In DNA, the CDR3 is TGTGCCAGCAGCTCAATCCGGGACAGGGGTTACGAGCAGTACTTC. The full variable domain, its missing parts supplied by reference TRBV11-2 and TRBJ2-7, is EAGVAQSPRYKIIEKRQSVAFWCNPISGHATLYWYQQILGQGPKLLIQFQNNGVVDDSQLPKDRFSAERLKGVDSTLKIQPAKLEDSAVYLCASSSIRDRGYEQYFGPGTRLTVT.

The chain couples TRBV7-6 to TRBJ2-7; 10 nucleotides match TRBD1. The CDR3 is made up of 15 amino acids. Germline CDR1 is SGHVS and CDR2 is FNYEAQ. J was trimmed by 6 bases and V by 1 base; bases with no gene match: 6. In nucleotides, the CDR3 is TGTGCCAGCAGCTTAGATCTGGGACAGGGGTTCGAGCAGTACTTC. Residues: CASSLDLGQGFEQYF.

The chain's CDR3 is CASSLDTPPTYSYEQYF. For the CDR3, the DNA is TGTGCCAGCAGCTTAGACACCCCCCCGACGTATTCCTACGAGCAGTACTTC. The chain uses TRBV7-2 and TRBJ2-7; D remains unclear. CDR3 length equals 17 residues. V dropped 1 base and J dropped 1 base, with 17 bases sitting between them. Per the germline V gene, CDR1 is SGHTA and CDR2 is FQGNSA.

This clone was picked up a small number of times. The V and J genes are TRBV18 and TRBJ2-1; D ambiguous. The CDR3 contains 14 residues. Trimming removed 2 bases at V and 8 bases at J, with 13 bases between. From germline, CDR1 is KGHSH and CDR2 LQKENI. CDR3 sequence (DNA): TGTGCCAGCTCACCAAGGAACTCGGGTGATGAGCAGTTCTTC. It specifies CASSPRNSGDEQFF.

The chain joins TRBV30 to TRBJ2-1; a possible D gene is TRBD1 (6 bases). The V gene lost 2 bases and the J gene lost 5 bases, with 10 bases spanning the gap. The CDR3 extends over 13 amino acids. Germline lookup yields CDR1 GTSNPN and CDR2 SVGIG (reference sequence). CDR3 in amino acids: CAWSPGQNNEQFF. Written as DNA, the CDR3 is TGTGCCTGGAGTCCCGGACAGAACAATGAGCAGTTCTTC.

This rearrangement joins TRBV2 to TRBJ2-3; 11 positions match TRBD2. With 6 bases clipped from V and 3 bases from J, the junction kept 8 bases outside the gene matches. This CDR3 has 16 amino acids. The V gene's germline CDR1 is SNHLY and CDR2 FYNNEI. CDR3 protein: CASRTGLADWTDTQYF. In nucleotides, the CDR3 is TGTGCCAGCAGAACGGGACTAGCGGACTGGACAGATACGCAGTATTTT.

The rearrangement uses TRBV5-4 and TRBJ1-2; perhaps TRBD1 as D (6 bases). V was pared by 0 bases and J by 4 bases, with 10 bases between. The CDR3 is made up of 14 amino acids. From germline, CDR1 is SGHNT and CDR2 YYREEE (reference sequence). Written as DNA, the CDR3 is TGTGCCAGCAGCTTGGAGACAGGAACCTATGGCTACACCTTC. Protein: CASSLETGTYGYTF.

The rearrangement links TRBV7-6 to TRBJ2-7, with unresolved D. This CDR3 comprises 16 residues. Between the trimmed V and J ends, which lost 5 bases and 2 bases, there was a span of 19 bases. CDR1 is SGHVS, CDR2 FNYEAQ, per germline. The CDR3 sequence: CASSPNVDYSPYEQYF. The CDR3 DNA follows: TGTGCCAGCAGCCCCAATGTGGATTACAGTCCCTACGAGCAGTACTTC.

J is TRBJ2-5 and V is TRBV27, with D possibly TRBD1 on 6 matching bases. The ends were cut back, 5 bases at V and 7 bases at J, with 17 bases in the middle. Germline V gives CDR1 MNHEY, CDR2 SMNVEV (reference sequence). The CDR3 is made up of 14 amino acids. DNA of the CDR3: TGTGCCAGCAGTCAGACAGGACCCCAGGCGACCCAGTACTTC. Encoded protein: CASSQTGPQATQYF.

The J gene is TRBJ2-1, the V gene TRBV5-1; TRBD2 aligns across 7 bases. Germline trimming cut 0 bases from V and 0 bases from J; bases unmatched to any gene: 0. The CDR3 sequence is 15 residues long. The germline V gene has CDR1 SGHRS and CDR2 YFSETQ. The CDR3 loop is CASSLGTSSYNEQFF. The CDR3 nucleotides read TGCGCCAGCAGCTTGGGGACTAGCTCCTACAATGAGCAGTTCTTC.

This clone is medium-sized in the sample. The rearrangement joins TRBV15 to TRBJ2-7, with D possibly matching TRBD1 (5 bases). There are 14 residues in the CDR3. The V gene lost 1 base and the J gene lost 2 bases, with 9 bases spanning the gap. Germline V CDR1 and CDR2: LNHNV, YYDKDF (reference sequence). This chain's CDR3 is CATSRAGFTYEQYF. The CDR3 coding sequence is TGTGCCACCAGCAGAGCAGGGTTCACCTACGAGCAGTACTTC.

Remarks on this clone: Compared with germline, one end of the junction differs, possibly owing to a read error. V and J are TRBV5-1 and TRBJ2-7, with 7 bases identical to TRBD2. CDR1 and CDR2 (germline): SGHRS, YFSETQ. The CDR3 spans 14 residues. The CDR3 region is CASSSLRLASEQYF. The CDR3 DNA follows: TGTGCCAGCAGCAGCCTCCGACTAGCCTCCGAGCAGTACTTC.

The gene calls are TRBV6-1 and TRBJ2-5; 10 bases map to TRBD2. After removal of 9 bases from V and 5 bases from J, the junction contained 6 bases not matched to a gene. The CDR3 consists of 13 residues. Germline V gene lookup returns CDR1 MNHNS and CDR2 SASEGT. CDR3 residues: CASRTSGWETQYF. The CDR3, as DNA: TGTGCCAGTCGGACTAGCGGCTGGGAGACCCAGTACTTC.

The J gene is TRBJ1-1, the V gene TRBV11-2, with D unresolved. The CDR3 has 12 residues. With 8 bases removed from V and 5 bases from J, the gap between germline ends came to 12 bases. Germline CDR1 and CDR2: SGHAT and FQNNGV. CDR3 DNA sequence: TGTGCCAGCTCCCAAGGCGGGACTGAAGCTTTCTTT. Protein product: CASSQGGTEAFF.

V usage is TRBV10-1 and J usage is TRBJ1-3; tentatively, D is TRBD1 (5 bases). Trimming removed 4 bases from V and 0 bases from J, with 7 bases in between. This CDR3 has 14 amino acids. CDR1 WNHNN and CDR2 SYGVQD come from the germline V gene (reference sequence). Here the CDR3 reads CASSVDNSGNTIYF. CDR3 DNA: TGCGCCAGCAGTGTGGACAACTCTGGAAACACCATATATTTT.

V gene TRBV6-4 combines with J gene TRBJ2-3; TRBD2 matches at 8 bases. V shed 5 bases and J 4 bases; nucleotides not matched to a gene: 5. There are 14 residues in the CDR3. Germline loops: CDR1 MRHNA, CDR2 SNTAGT. The CDR3 here is CASSQAGAADTQYF. CDR3 nucleotide sequence: TGTGCCAGCAGTCAAGCGGGAGCCGCAGATACGCAGTATTTT.